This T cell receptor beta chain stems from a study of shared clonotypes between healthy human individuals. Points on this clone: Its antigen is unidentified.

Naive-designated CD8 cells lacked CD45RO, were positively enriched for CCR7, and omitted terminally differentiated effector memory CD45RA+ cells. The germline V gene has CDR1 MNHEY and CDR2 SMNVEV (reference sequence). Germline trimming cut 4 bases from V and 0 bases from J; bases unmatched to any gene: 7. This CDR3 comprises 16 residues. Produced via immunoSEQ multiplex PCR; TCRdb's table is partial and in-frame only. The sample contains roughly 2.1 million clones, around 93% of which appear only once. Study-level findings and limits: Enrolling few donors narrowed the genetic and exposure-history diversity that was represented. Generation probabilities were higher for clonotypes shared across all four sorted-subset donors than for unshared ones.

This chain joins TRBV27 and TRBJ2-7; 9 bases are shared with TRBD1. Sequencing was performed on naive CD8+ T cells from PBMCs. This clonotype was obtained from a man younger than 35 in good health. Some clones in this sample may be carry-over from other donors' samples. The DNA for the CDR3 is TGTGCCAGCAGTTCCCACAGGGGGCCTAGCTCCTACGAGCAGTACTTC. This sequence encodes CASSSHRGPSSYEQYF.